A single sample is the source of the 14 T cell receptor beta chains below, sequenced in a study of CD4 T cells in relation to SARS-CoV-2 and coronaviruses. Libraries were prepared by immunoSEQ multiplex PCR; TCRdb keeps only in-frame clonotypes and omits some of them. The sample has about 68,000 clones, approximately 93% seen once. CD4+ T cells from unexposed donors were obtained before the COVID-19 pandemic (2011-2018). Specimen: naive CD4+ T cells from PBMCs. This sample's subset: naive CD4+ T cells isolated by negative enrichment. These receptors originate from a human donor in good health.

The chain is built from TRBV5-1 and TRBJ2-7, with 8 bases aligning to TRBD1. With V trimmed by 1 base and J by 6 bases, 9 bases remained unmatched. This CDR3 spans 15 amino acids. Looked up from germline, CDR1 is SGHRS and CDR2 is YFSETQ. This CDR3 is CASSLCATGECEQYF. Written as DNA, the CDR3 is TGCGCCAGCAGCTTGTGTGCGACAGGGGAATGCGAGCAGTACTTC.

J is TRBJ1-4 and V is TRBV5-1; TRBD1 aligns across 7 bases. Germline loops: CDR1 SGHRS, CDR2 YFSETQ. The V segment lost 0 bases and the J segment 6 bases; nucleotides outside the gene matches: 8. The CDR3 covers 16 residues. The CDR3 loop reads CASSLEAGGNDEKLFF. The CDR3 DNA reads as TGCGCCAGCAGCTTGGAGGCAGGGGGGAACGATGAAAAACTGTTTTTT.

As for this clone: Other DNA sequences in this specimen translate into the identical CDR3. The gene calls are TRBV16 and TRBJ1-2; unclear D gene. Trimming cost V 3 bases and J 11 bases, with 22 bases left between them. Germline CDR1 is KGHSY and CDR2 is FQNENV. The CDR3 consists of 15 residues. CDR3 in amino acids: CASSHLGSRLGGYTF. The CDR3 nucleotides read TGTGCCAGCAGCCACCTAGGGTCCAGGCTCGGCGGTTACACCTTC.

The rearrangement links TRBV6-1 to TRBJ2-1; 10 bases map to TRBD2. The CDR3 spans 18 residues. V lost 1 base to trimming and J lost 0 bases; unmatched junction nucleotides: 6. Germline V CDR1 and CDR2: MNHNS, SASEGT. The CDR3 is CASSEGLGLADSYNEQFF. DNA for the CDR3: TGTGCCAGCAGTGAAGGTCTCGGACTAGCGGACTCCTACAATGAGCAGTTCTTC.

This clone has more than one count but fewer than ten. This chain connects TRBV19 to TRBJ2-2; TRBD2 agrees at 7 bases. This CDR3 comprises 15 residues. J was trimmed by 6 bases and V by 5 bases; bases with no gene match: 9. Germline CDR1 is LNHDA and CDR2 is SQIVND (reference sequence). CDR3 residues: CASSSRREGSGELFF. As DNA, the CDR3 is TGTGCCAGTAGTTCTCGCAGGGAGGGGTCCGGGGAGCTGTTTTTT.

The chain combines TRBV4-1 with TRBJ2-6; perhaps TRBD1 as D (7 bases). With 5 bases removed from V and 3 bases from J, the gap between germline ends came to 23 bases. In germline, CDR1 is MGHRA, CDR2 YSYEKL. This CDR3 comprises 19 residues. The CDR3 DNA reads TGCGCCAGCAGCTCACTCCGGACAGGACTACTTCGTGGGGCCAACGTCCTGACTTTC. Amino acids: CASSSLRTGLLRGANVLTF.

V and J are TRBV5-4 and TRBJ2-3, with 8 bases that match TRBD1. The germline gives CDR1 SGHNT, CDR2 YYREEE (reference sequence). The V gene end was trimmed by 0 bases and the J gene end by 10 bases; junction bases not matched to a gene: 7. CDR3 length: 14 amino acids. The CDR3 spells CASSLANRGQAQYF. CDR3 DNA sequence: TGTGCCAGCAGCTTGGCCAACCGGGGACAGGCGCAGTATTTT. The full variable domain, rest sourced from reference TRBV5-4 and TRBJ2-3, is ETGVTQSPTHLIKTRGQQVTLRCSSQSGHNTVSWYQQALGQGPQFIFQYYREEENGRGNFPPRFSGLQFPNYSSELNVNALELDDSALYLCASSLANRGQAQYFGPGTRLTVL.

The chain links TRBV4-3 to TRBJ1-1, with D possibly matching TRBD1 (5 bases). Trimming took 0 bases from V and 4 from J, leaving 12 bases between them. This CDR3 is built from 15 residues. Looked up from germline, CDR1 is LGHNA and CDR2 is YSLEER. CDR3 loop: CASSQDGAGGTEAFF. For the CDR3, the DNA is TGCGCCAGCAGCCAAGACGGAGCGGGGGGCACTGAAGCTTTCTTT.

The chain is built from TRBV19 and TRBJ1-5, with D uncertain. Germline CDR1 LNHDA, CDR2 SQIVND (reference sequence). CDR3 length equals 14 residues. The V and J ends lost 4 bases and 14 bases respectively, with 21 bases between them. The CDR3: CASSSHNSPQAKHF. CDR3 sequence (DNA): TGTGCCAGTAGTAGCCACAATAGCCCCCAAGCTAAGCATTTT.

V usage is TRBV28 and J usage is TRBJ1-2; 7 nucleotides agree with TRBD1. This CDR3 comprises 13 residues. Germline loops: CDR1 MDHEN, CDR2 SYDVKM. Unmatched junction bases numbered 5, after V lost 9 bases and J lost 1 base. CDR3 region: CASSGTVNYGYTF. For the CDR3, the DNA is TGTGCCAGTAGCGGGACAGTTAACTATGGCTACACCTTC.

V usage is TRBV27 and J usage is TRBJ1-1; weak D call: TRBD1 (6 bases). The CDR3 loop spans 17 amino acids. The V and J ends lost 2 bases and 4 bases respectively, with 20 bases between them. CDR1 is MNHEY and CDR2 is SMNVEV in the germline V gene (reference sequence). The CDR3 here is CASSLRRQGLTATEAFF. DNA for the CDR3: TGTGCCAGCAGTTTAAGGAGGCAGGGGCTAACGGCCACTGAAGCTTTCTTT.

The CDR3 is CASSPGTSQPQHF. For the CDR3, the DNA is TGTGCCAGCTCACCCGGGACATCTCAGCCCCAGCATTTT. The chain recombines TRBV18 with TRBJ1-5, with a tentative D call TRBD1 (6 bases). Germline V gives CDR1 KGHSH, CDR2 LQKENI. CDR3 length equals 13 residues. Trimming took 3 bases from V and 6 from J, leaving 9 bases between them. The full variable domain, its missing parts supplied by reference TRBV18 and TRBJ1-5, is NAGVMQNPRHLVRRRGQEARLRCSPMKGHSHVYWYRQLPEEGLKFMVYLQKENIIDESGMPKERFSAEFPKEGPSILRIQQVVRGDSAAYFCASSPGTSQPQHFGDGTRLSIL.

V is TRBV11-2 and J is TRBJ1-2; TRBD1 matches at 10 bases. The CDR3 has 15 amino acids. Per the germline V gene, CDR1 is SGHAT and CDR2 is FQNNGV. Unmatched junction bases numbered 5, after V lost 0 bases and J lost 7 bases. The DNA for the CDR3 is TGTGCCAGCAGCTTAGAGGGCGGGACAGGGGTTGGCTACACCTTC. It specifies CASSLEGGTGVGYTF.

V usage is TRBV12-5 and J usage is TRBJ2-1; D may correspond to TRBD1 or TRBD2 (5 bases each). Trimming pared 1 base from V and 6 bases from J, leaving 10 bases between. Germline lookup yields CDR1 LGHNT and CDR2 FRNRAP. The CDR3 totals 14 residues. The CDR3 loop reads CASGLGDRANEQFF. The CDR3 coding sequence is TGTGCTAGTGGTTTGGGGGACCGAGCCAATGAGCAGTTCTTC.